A selection of T cell receptor beta chains follows, all from one sample in a study of T cells after posttransplantation cyclophosphamide. Some clones are missing from TCRdb's copy, which holds only in-frame ones; the method was immunoSEQ multiplex PCR. Observed are a few thousand clones, no singletons, with the top ten taking approximately 15%. Sequencing used PBMCs, obtained 30 days after allogeneic stem cell transplant with posttransplant cyclophosphamide. The receptors originated from a female patient over 55 who received an allogeneic stem cell transplant from an unrelated donor, was CMV-positive, and had acute GVHD only. Some T cells may be transferred from the graft donor. Each CDR3 is given with its conserved first and last residue. D genes are given only for firm matches. Each size is how often the clone was seen (once, few, many) or a class if it is expanded.

size	D	V	J	CDR3	DNA
many	.	TRBV7-8	TRBJ1-1	CASSLGLRTETNTEAFF	TGTGCCAGCAGCTTAGGTCTTCGGACAGAGACGAACACTGAAGCTTTCTTT
medium-sized	.	TRBV7-9	TRBJ2-1	CASSGGAGGVAQQFF	TGTGCCAGCAGCGGGGGGGCAGGGGGCGTCGCCCAGCAGTTCTTC
large	.	TRBV5-5	TRBJ2-1	CASSLWGGTASDEQFF	TGTGCCAGCAGCTTGTGGGGCGGGACAGCTTCCGATGAGCAGTTCTTC
many	.	TRBV11-2	TRBJ2-2	CASSLTYATGELFF	TGTGCCAGCAGCTTAACCTACGCCACCGGGGAGCTGTTTTTT
large	.	TRBV7-2	TRBJ1-5	CASSPSISNQPQHF	TGTGCCAGCAGCCCCTCTATTAGCAATCAGCCCCAGCATTTT
many	TRBD1	TRBV29-1	TRBJ2-7	CSVDGVGQSYEQYF	TGCAGCGTTGACGGGGTGGGACAGTCCTACGAGCAGTACTTC
many	TRBD1	TRBV6-5	TRBJ1-2	CASSYSTGYDYGYTF	TGTGCCAGCAGTTACTCGACAGGGTACGACTATGGCTACACCTTC
medium-sized	.	TRBV2	TRBJ2-1	CASSQTGYHRATYNEQFF	TGTGCCAGCAGTCAAACAGGATACCATAGGGCGACCTACAATGAGCAGTTCTTC
medium-sized	.	TRBV12-3/TRBV12-4	TRBJ1-3	CASRKGATGNTIYF	TGTGCCAGCAGAAAAGGGGCTACTGGAAACACCATATATTTT
many	.	TRBV6-2/TRBV6-3	TRBJ2-3	CASSYGRATSTDTQYF	TGTGCCAGCAGTTACGGCAGGGCGACTAGCACAGATACGCAGTATTTT
few	.	TRBV11-2	TRBJ1-5	CASSPSISNQPQHF	TGTGCCAGCAGCCCCTCTATTAGCAATCAGCCCCAGCATTTT